This T cell receptor (beta chain) derives from a study of blood T cell repertoires in COVID-19. Study summary: COVID-19 samples, acute and convalescent, were from the United States, Italy and Spain. The cDNA or gDNA used as material had been derived from T cells, B-cell-depleted T cells, or PBMCs.

The V and J ends lost 9 bases and 6 bases respectively, with 21 bases between them. Per germline, CDR1 LNHDA and CDR2 SQIVND (reference sequence). This CDR3 is built from 15 residues. Original processing methods: Amplifying reference gene primers gave estimates of nucleated cell counts. Some clones are missing from TCRdb's copy, which holds only in-frame ones; the method was immunoSEQ multiplex PCR. From that table come the V and J calls and clone size; the DNA was used to work out D and trimming. Seen here are 84,000 or so clones, 78% observed once, and the top ten hold roughly 36%. It was during active infection that Seattle patients were enrolled and then longitudinally followed.

Sequencing used peripheral blood. The V call is TRBV19, the J call TRBJ2-1; a weak D match, TRBD2 (5 bases). This TCR was recovered from a man aged 55 to 70 with COVID-19, enrolled during active disease. The CDR3 nucleotides read TGTGCCAGCACCCACCGGGGAGAAAGTGCCAATGAGCAGTTCTTC. Translating it yields CASTHRGESANEQFF.